The sequence of this T cell receptor beta chain was determined in a study of blood T cell repertoires in COVID-19. On the study more broadly: Before being deemed recovered, Cohort 3 donors had two negative PCRs, clearance, or symptom resolution. Nucleic acid was either cDNA or gDNA, and it came from T cells, B-cell-depleted T cells, or PBMCs. The origin of the acute and convalescent COVID-19 samples was the United States, Italy and Spain.

Original handling: The authors estimated nucleated cell counts from reference gene primer amplification. Using immunoSEQ multiplex PCR, the repertoire was profiled, and TCRdb retains in-frame clones only, with some absent. V, J and clone size are those of that table, while D and trimming were read from the DNA. In the table there are 400,000 or so clones, 70% to 90% of which are singletons. This CDR3 contains 17 residues. Germline values: CDR1 MNHEY, CDR2 SVGEGT. Between the trimmed V and J ends, which lost 6 bases and 2 bases, there was a span of 22 bases. V usage is TRBV6-2 or TRBV6-3 and J usage is TRBJ1-2, with D maybe TRBD1 (5 bases). The TCR comes from a man in his forties in a cohort exposed to, infected with or recovered from COVID-19 (not recorded which). Sequencing was done on a sample of PBMCs or T cells enriched from blood (not recorded which). CDR3 protein: CASSSRGRGVKNYGYTF. The CDR3 DNA sequence: TGTGCCAGCAGCAGCCGGGGCCGCGGGGTAAAAAACTATGGCTACACCTTC.